What follows describes a single T cell receptor (beta chain). This entry is derived from a study of blood T cell repertoires in COVID-19. The CDR3 totals 18 residues. V lost 2 bases and J lost 3; bases outside the gene matches: 4. Germline V CDR1 and CDR2: LNHDA, SQIVND (reference sequence). TCRdb's copy holds only in-frame clones and misses some; the assay was immunoSEQ multiplex PCR. The profile shows more than 300,000 clones, 70% to 90% of them singletons. This chain uses TRBV19 with TRBJ2-2; 15 nucleotides match TRBD2. The sequence was collected from a man between 18 and 29 years old who had recovered from COVID-19. The sequenced material came from peripheral blood. CDR3 DNA: TGTGCCAGTAGTATACGGACTAGCGGGAGGGTGGACACCGGGGAGCTGTTTTTT. It yields the protein CASSIRTSGRVDTGELFF.